This T cell receptor beta chain was recovered during a study of tumor-infiltrating lymphocytes in primary liver carcinoma. Study-level findings and limits: The difference in top-250-clone fraction between tumors and blood was significant, favoring tumors (p = 0.039). Tumor region pairs outstripped tumor-adjacent and tumor-blood pairs in overlap.

The CDR3 totals 14 residues. Per the germline V gene, CDR1 is MNHEY and CDR2 is SVGAGI. Production of TCR beta cDNA used 400 to 600 ng total RNA together with a constant-region primer. It was through three nested multiplex PCR rounds of slightly modified ARM-PCR that TCR beta libraries arose. A C-beta reverse primer was combined with TRBV1-TRBV30 forward primers in the first two PCR rounds, and each round had ten to eleven cycles. TCRdb re-derived calls from the multiplex PCR reads in MiXCR, one entry per CDR3 protein. Of about 37,000 distinct CDR3 sequences in the sample, 75% were seen once. In regard to this clonotype: Its specificity is unknown. One end of the junction is discordant with germline, which a read error may explain.

RNA and DNA were co-extracted from about 20-30 mg of unsorted bulk tissue. The chain combines TRBV6-5 with TRBJ2-7, with 8 bases lining up with TRBD1. Sequencing was done on a sample of tumor-adjacent normal liver tissue. This receptor was taken from a man aged 35 to 55 with primary liver carcinoma and hepatitis B virus infection. For the CDR3, the DNA is TGTGCCAGCAGTCCTGGGACAGGACGCTACGACCAGCACTTC. This sequence encodes CASSPGTGRYDQHF.